The 8 T cell receptor beta chains reported below all come from one sample, sequenced in a study of T-cell memory formation after mild COVID-19. TCRdb redid the calling of the 5' RACE reads with MiXCR, one entry per CDR3 protein. Here the sample spans a few hundred thousand distinct CDR3 sequences, 21% being singletons. The sample consisted of PBMCs or a T cell subset sorted from them (not recorded which). The receptor set was obtained from an adult woman who had mild COVID-19 (a few samples of this study predate the infection). Cell type and time point are not known.

This clonotype was picked up a small number of times. The CDR3 DNA is TGTGCCAGCGAGCCGGGACAGAGGGTATCCTCTGGAAACACCATATATTTT. It specifies CASEPGQRVSSGNTIYF. This chain connects TRBV9 to TRBJ1-3, with TRBD1 identical over 7 bases. Germline CDR1 reads SGDLS; CDR2 reads YYNGEE. V lost 7 bases to trimming and J lost 0 bases; unmatched junction nucleotides: 13. The CDR3 is 17 amino acids.

This clonotype appeared a few times. This chain connects TRBV3-1 to TRBJ2-7; D not resolved. V dropped 8 bases and J dropped 4 bases, with 15 bases sitting between them. The CDR3 length is 13 residues. Germline values: CDR1 LGHDT, CDR2 YNNKEL (reference sequence). The CDR3 DNA reads as TGTGCCAGCCTCGGACCACCTGAGTACGAGCAGTACTTC. Its protein is CASLGPPEYEQYF.

The chain couples TRBV11-2 to TRBJ1-2; the D gene is possibly TRBD1 (6 bases). Germline loops: CDR1 SGHAT, CDR2 FQNNGV. The V end lost 4 bases, the J end lost 4 bases, and 13 bases lay between the germline ends. The CDR3 sequence is 14 residues long. The CDR3 nucleotides are TGTGCCAGCAGCTCCGGTGGGGGCGCCTATGGCTACACCTTC. It is translated as CASSSGGGAYGYTF.

The chain recombines TRBV5-1 with TRBJ2-3; 8 nucleotides match TRBD1. The V gene end was trimmed by 4 bases and the J gene end by 2 bases; junction bases not matched to a gene: 12. CDR3 size: 17 residues. The germline V gene has CDR1 SGHRS and CDR2 YFSETQ. CDR3: CASSRGNRGAVTDTQYF. Written as DNA, the CDR3 is TGCGCCAGCAGCCGGGGAAACAGGGGGGCAGTCACAGATACGCAGTATTTT.

The chain links TRBV24-1 to TRBJ2-3; unclear D gene. Germline assignment: CDR1 KGHDR and CDR2 SFDVKD. The length of the CDR3 is 13 residues. Trimming stripped 5 bases from V and 2 bases from J, with 7 bases between. CDR3: CATSGPNTDTQYF. The CDR3 region has the DNA TGTGCCACCAGTGGACCGAACACAGATACGCAGTATTTT.

This chain's CDR3 is CASSLAWALAGLSTDTQYF. CDR3 sequence (DNA): TGTGCCAGCAGCTTAGCTTGGGCTCTAGCGGGGTTAAGCACAGATACGCAGTATTTT. The genes are TRBV7-8 and TRBJ2-3; TRBD2 matches 9 bases. The CDR3 is 19 residues long. Per germline, CDR1 SGHVS and CDR2 FQNEAQ. With 0 bases clipped from V and 0 bases from J, the junction kept 10 bases outside the gene matches.

V usage is TRBV27 and J usage is TRBJ2-7; D is possibly TRBD1 (5 bases). CDR1 and CDR2 (germline): MNHEY, SMNVEV (reference sequence). The CDR3 is made up of 13 amino acids. V was clipped by 5 bases and J by 4 bases, with 12 bases between them. The CDR3 loop reads CASSLTGFYEQYF. In DNA form, the CDR3 reads TGTGCCAGCAGTCTTACAGGTTTTTACGAGCAGTACTTC.

This rearrangement joins TRBV5-6 to TRBJ2-7, with TRBD2 matching 8 bases. V shed 4 bases, J shed 4 bases, and the junction held 13 bases outside the gene matches. The V gene's germline CDR1 is SGHDT and CDR2 YYEEEE. This CDR3 contains 16 residues. Written as DNA, the CDR3 is TGTGCCAGCAGCGACCCTCGGGGGGGGAGGAGATACGAGCAGTACTTC. This codes for CASSDPRGGRRYEQYF.